The sequence of this T cell receptor (beta chain) was determined in a study of blood T cell repertoires in COVID-19. Under the authors' procedure: Amplification of reference gene primers was used by the study to estimate nucleated cell counts. Produced via immunoSEQ multiplex PCR; TCRdb's table is partial and in-frame only. That table gives V, J and clone size, and the DNA gave D and trimming. The repertoire includes more than 450,000 clones, roughly 90% of them detected once, and 0.7% sits in the top ten. The trim removed 7 bases at V and 3 bases at J, leaving 7 bases unmatched. The CDR3 has 13 amino acids. Germline V lookup: CDR1 SQVTM, CDR2 ANQGSEA.

The rearrangement links TRBV29-1 to TRBJ2-3; 7 bases are a match to TRBD2. The sequenced sample consisted of PBMCs or T cells enriched from blood (not recorded which). The source of this sequence is a woman under 30 who had recovered from COVID-19. CDR3 sequence (DNA): TGCAGCGCTAGGCGGGGGTCGACAGATACGCAGTATTTT. Amino acid sequence: CSARRGSTDTQYF.